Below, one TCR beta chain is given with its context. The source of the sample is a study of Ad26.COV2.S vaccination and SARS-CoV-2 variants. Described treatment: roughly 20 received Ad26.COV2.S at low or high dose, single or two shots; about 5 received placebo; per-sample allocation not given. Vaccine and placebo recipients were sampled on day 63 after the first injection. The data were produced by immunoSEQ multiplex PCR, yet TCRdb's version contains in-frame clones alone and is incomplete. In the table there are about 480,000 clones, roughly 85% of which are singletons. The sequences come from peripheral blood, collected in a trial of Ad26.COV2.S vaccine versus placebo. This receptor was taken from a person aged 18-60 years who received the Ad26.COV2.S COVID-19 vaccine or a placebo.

DNA for the CDR3: TGTGCCAGCAGTAGCTTCGGCACTGAAGCTTTCTTT. Its protein is CASSSFGTEAFF. The V and J genes are TRBV28 and TRBJ1-1; D is undetermined. The CDR3 length is 12 residues. CDR1 and CDR2 (germline): MDHEN, SYDVKM. The V end lost 5 bases, the J end lost 4 bases, and 8 bases lay between the germline ends. The full variable domain, completed using reference TRBV28 and TRBJ1-1, is DVKVTQSSRYLVKRTGEKVFLECVQDMDHENMFWYRQDPGLGLRLIYFSYDVKMKEKGDIPEGYSVSREKKERFSLILESASTNQTSMYLCASSSFGTEAFFGQGTRLTVV.